This TCR beta chain was profiled in a study of Graves' ophthalmopathy and Graves' hyperthyroidism. Study-level findings and limits: In blood appeared most of the expanded thyroid clonotypes whose frequency exceeded 0.001. In predicting ophthalmopathy progression, the model reached about 71% sensitivity and about 73% specificity.

This clonotype was counted at least ten times. Its target is not known. Recruitment covered hyperthyroidism patients aged 18 to 65 whose new diagnosis was of under 2 months' duration. Symptoms, serum thyroxine and TRAb, thyroid ultrasound, and orbital computed tomography formed the diagnostic basis. The authors amplified TCR beta CDR3 regions, and they did so from RNA transcripts for repertoire sequencing. First-round RT-PCR with HTBI primers preceded a second-round multiplex PCR. TCRdb used MiXCR to reprocess the multiplex PCR reads, holding one entry per CDR3 protein. The sample contains 580,000 or so distinct CDR3 sequences, under 45% of which appear only once. The sequence derives from an adult man with Graves' hyperthyroidism. The specimen was peripheral blood or thyroid tissue (not recorded which).

CDR3 loop: CASGPPDSNEKLFF. The CDR3, as DNA: TGCGCCAGCGGCCCCCCCGACAGCAATGAAAAACTGTTTTTT. The chain combines TRBV10-2 with TRBJ1-4, with a weak D call TRBD1 (5 bases). CDR3 size: 14 residues. The germline V gene has CDR1 WSHSY and CDR2 SAAADI. The germline V and J ends were trimmed by 8 bases and 5 bases, with 15 bases remaining between them.